This T cell receptor beta chain was profiled in a study of vaccination and CD4 T cells after COVID-19. This CDR3 is built from 16 residues. V was pared by 5 bases and J by 0 bases, with 14 bases between. Turning to this clonotype: Its antigen is still unknown.

Treatment given: approximately 9-day PBMC culture with coronavirus spike peptide pools or control peptides (ViraFEST assay). Sequencing of cultured CD4+ T cell DNA used the Oncomine TCR Beta short-read assay. Using its own MiXCR run on the PCR reads, TCRdb lists one record per CDR3 protein. The sample yields under 7,500 distinct CDR3 sequences, over 70% seen once. This sequence originates from a human donor who had recovered from COVID-19. The sequencing input was CD4+ T cells from blood, cultured in vitro. This chain connects TRBV12-3 or TRBV12-4 to TRBJ1-5; D possibly corresponds to TRBD1 (5 bases). CDR3 sequence reads: CASSRLKGTSNQPQHF. CDR3 coding DNA: TGTGCCAGCAGTAGGTTGAAGGGGACTAGCAATCAGCCCCAGCATTTT.